This entry lists 23 T cell receptor beta chains sequenced from one sample in a study of T cell responses to AZD1222 COVID-19 vaccine (dated by TCRdb to 2020 to 2022). Preparation of the library involved the immunoSEQ multiplex PCR assay. The source is immuneACCESS, and TCRdb retained only in-frame sequences with V and J called. Part of the clones is not carried over; for the studies checked, unresolved V genes explain less than half of this, and the remainder is unexplained. Recorded for this sample are approximately 30,000 clones; just over 85% of them occurred a single time. The top ten hold 9.5% to 11% of the sample. The label giving this sample's time point can be read as: about 28 days (+/-7) after the second vaccine dose. The sample consisted of peripheral blood, taken 28 days after the second AZD1222 dose. These receptors originate from an adult who received the AZD1222 COVID-19 vaccine.

The chain couples TRBV11-2 to TRBJ1-3, with TRBD1 as a possible D gene (5 bases). The CDR3 runs to 17 residues. Trimming took off 3 bases at V and 6 bases at J, with 21 bases between the two ends. Germline V gene sequence: CDR1 SGHAT, CDR2 FQNNGV. CDR3 loop: CASSFFRARSKTNTIYF. In nucleotides, the CDR3 is TGTGCCAGCAGCTTTTTCAGGGCCAGATCCAAAACAAACACCATATATTTT.

This chain uses TRBV2 with TRBJ1-2; D might be TRBD1 (6 bases). With 1 base removed from V and 3 bases from J, the gap between germline ends came to 6 bases. CDR1 is SNHLY, CDR2 FYNNEI, per germline. This CDR3 is 13 amino acids long. The CDR3 loop reads CASSEDRDYGYTF. The CDR3 bases are TGTGCCAGCAGTGAAGACAGGGACTATGGCTACACCTTC.

CDR3 nucleotide sequence: TGCAGCGTCGAGGGGAGCTCCTACGAGCAGTACTTC. Translated, it gives CSVEGSSYEQYF. This chain joins TRBV29-1 and TRBJ2-7, with D perhaps assigned TRBD1 or TRBD2 (5 bases each). V lost 6 bases and J 0 bases, leaving 9 bases between the germline ends. This CDR3 has 12 residues. Per the germline V gene, CDR1 is SQVTM and CDR2 is ANQGSEA.

This clone has more than one count but fewer than ten. The V and J genes are TRBV12-5 and TRBJ1-2; TRBD1 matches at 10 bases. With 1 base clipped from V and 2 bases from J, the junction kept 1 base outside the gene matches. This CDR3 has 15 amino acids. CDR1 LGHNT and CDR2 FRNRAP come from the germline V gene. This CDR3 is CASGLGGQGNYGYTF. CDR3 DNA sequence: TGTGCTAGTGGTTTGGGGGGACAGGGGAACTATGGCTACACCTTC.

This sequence joins TRBV3-1 (or the pseudogene TRBV3-2) and TRBJ2-1; D is undetermined. The CDR3 runs to 10 residues. From germline, CDR1 is LGHDT and CDR2 YNNKEL (reference sequence). V lost 3 bases to trimming and J lost 10 bases, with 4 bases between them. The CDR3 DNA sequence: TGTGCCAGCAGCCAGGGGGAGCAGTTCTTC. This translates into CASSQGEQFF.

This clone was picked up one time. CDR3 residues: CASSPWGNEQFF. The DNA of the CDR3 is TGTGCCAGCTCACCCTGGGGGAATGAGCAGTTCTTC. The chain carries TRBV18 and TRBJ2-1; D tentatively reads TRBD1 or TRBD2 (5 bases each). Germline V gene sequence: CDR1 KGHSH, CDR2 LQKENI. V was shortened by 3 bases and J by 7 bases, with 7 bases between the two germline ends. The CDR3 runs 12 residues.

The J gene is TRBJ1-2, the V gene TRBV5-4; 9 bases align to TRBD1. The CDR3 consists of 15 residues. Germline CDR1 SGHNT, CDR2 YYREEE (reference sequence). V lost 5 bases to trimming and J lost 7 bases; unmatched junction nucleotides: 12. The CDR3 DNA follows: TGTGCCAGCAGGCCGGAGGGACAGGGCTTTTCTGGCTACACCTTC. Protein product: CASRPEGQGFSGYTF.

The chain employs TRBV5-1 and TRBJ2-2; 9 bases align to TRBD1. Trimming cost V 5 bases and J 7 bases; bases outside gene matches: 21. This CDR3 spans 19 amino acids. Germline CDR1 reads SGHRS; CDR2 reads YFSETQ. CDR3 coding DNA: TGCGCCAGCAGTCACCTTGTGGTCCGAACAGGGGGCAGTAACGGGGAGCTGTTTTTT. Its translation: CASSHLVVRTGGSNGELFF. Full variable domain (rest looked up from reference TRBV5-1 and TRBJ2-2): KAGVTQTPRYLIKTRGQQVTLSCSPISGHRSVSWYQQTPGQGLQFLFEYFSETQRNKGNFPGRFSGRQFSNSRSEMNVSTLELGDSALYLCASSHLVVRTGGSNGELFFGEGSRLTVL.

This clone was detected once. The chain couples TRBV5-4 to TRBJ1-1, with D uncertain. The CDR3 length is 14 residues. The V end lost 0 bases, the J end lost 1 base, and 7 bases lay between the germline ends. Germline CDR1 and CDR2: SGHNT and YYREEE (reference sequence). DNA for the CDR3: TGTGCCAGCAGCTTGGAACAGAGGAACACTGAAGCTTTCTTT. As protein: CASSLEQRNTEAFF.

The J gene is TRBJ2-5, the V gene TRBV3-1 (or the pseudogene TRBV3-2); a possible D gene is TRBD2 (7 bases). Trimming left V 0 bases short and J 0 bases short, with 14 bases between. This CDR3 region has 17 residues. CDR1 and CDR2 from the germline V gene are LGHDT and YNNKEL (reference sequence). CDR3 residues: CASSQEGGRANQETQYF. CDR3 DNA sequence: TGTGCCAGCAGCCAAGAAGGGGGGAGGGCTAACCAAGAGACCCAGTACTTC.

V usage is TRBV5-6 and J usage is TRBJ2-1; 7 nucleotides match TRBD2. Trimming removed 1 base from V and 9 bases from J; junction bases left unmatched: 10. The CDR3 length is 15 residues. The germline V gene has CDR1 SGHDT and CDR2 YYEEEE. The DNA for the CDR3 is TGTGCCAGCAGCTTGCAACCCCTAGGGAGGGGTGAGCAGTTCTTC. Translated: CASSLQPLGRGEQFF. Drawing the rest from reference TRBV5-6 and TRBJ2-1, the complete variable domain is DAGVTQSPTHLIKTRGQQVTLRCSPKSGHDTVSWYQQALGQGPQFIFQYYEEEERQRGNFPDRFSGHQFPNYSSELNVNALLLGDSALYLCASSLQPLGRGEQFFGPGTRLTVL.

This clone was seen a single time. The chain carries TRBV6-1 and TRBJ2-7; perhaps TRBD1 as D (5 bases). CDR3 length: 15 residues. Germline V lookup: CDR1 MNHNS, CDR2 SASEGT. V was cut by 2 bases and J by 0 bases, with 11 bases left in between. CDR3 nucleotide sequence: TGTGCCAGCAGTGAACAGGGAATGAGCTCCTACGAGCAGTACTTC. This translates into CASSEQGMSSYEQYF.

V gene TRBV2 combines with J gene TRBJ1-6; D is unclear. CDR3 length: 11 residues. Germline V gene lookup returns CDR1 SNHLY and CDR2 FYNNEI. V gave up 6 bases and J gave up 10 bases, with 7 bases separating them. The CDR3 DNA reads TGTGCCAGCAGCGACGGATCACCCCTCCACTTT. This translates into CASSDGSPLHF.

The V call is TRBV13, the J call TRBJ2-7; D might be TRBD2 (5 bases). Germline assignment: CDR1 PRHDT and CDR2 FYEKMQ (reference sequence). The CDR3 runs 13 residues. V gave up 5 bases and J gave up 0 bases, with 8 bases separating them. The CDR3 DNA reads as TGTGCCAGCAGCAACCGGGACTCCTACGAGCAGTACTTC. It yields the protein CASSNRDSYEQYF.

This clone has more than one count but fewer than ten. This chain uses TRBV2 with TRBJ1-1, with D maybe TRBD1 (5 bases). This CDR3 is built from 15 residues. Trimming cost V 7 bases and J 9 bases, with 24 bases left between them. Germline values: CDR1 SNHLY, CDR2 FYNNEI. This CDR3 is CASTGLGLDRSQAFF. Written as DNA, the CDR3 is TGTGCCAGCACCGGATTGGGGCTTGATAGGAGTCAAGCTTTCTTT.

CDR3 amino acids: CASSLLTGSSGEQYF. DNA of the CDR3: TGTGCCAGCAGTTTACTGACAGGGTCCTCTGGGGAGCAGTACTTC. The chain links TRBV6-5 to TRBJ2-7; 7 bases fit TRBD1. The ends lost 4 bases at V and 7 bases at J; junction bases unmatched: 13. The CDR3 is made up of 15 amino acids. Germline CDR1 MNHEY, CDR2 SVGAGI.

This clone was seen once. The chain recombines TRBV29-1 with TRBJ2-7; D remains unclear. V lost 6 bases to trimming and J lost 2 bases, with 11 bases between them. Germline loops: CDR1 SQVTM, CDR2 ANQGSEA. This CDR3 is 12 amino acids long. This CDR3 reads CSVTIGTYEQYF. CDR3 bases: TGCAGCGTCACTATCGGAACCTACGAGCAGTACTTC.

V and J are TRBV6-5 and TRBJ1-5; 7 nucleotides agree with TRBD1. The V and J ends lost 6 bases and 6 bases, in that order; junction bases with no gene match: 8. From germline, CDR1 is MNHEY and CDR2 SVGAGI. This CDR3 is 14 amino acids long. DNA of the CDR3: TGTGCCAGCAGCCTCCGACAGGGAGGTCAGCCCCAGCATTTT. Translated: CASSLRQGGQPQHF.

The chain has TRBV19 and TRBJ1-3; no firm D call. Trimming removed 7 bases at V and 0 bases at J, with 10 bases between. CDR1 and CDR2 from the germline V gene are LNHDA and SQIVND (reference sequence). There are 14 residues in the CDR3. As DNA, the CDR3 is TGTGCCAGTAAACGGGATCTCTCTGGAAACACCATATATTTT. It specifies CASKRDLSGNTIYF.

The V gene is TRBV19, the J gene TRBJ1-1, with D possibly being TRBD1 (6 bases). This CDR3 is built from 13 residues. The ends were cut back, 4 bases at V and 3 bases at J, with 9 bases in the middle. Looked up from germline, CDR1 is LNHDA and CDR2 is SQIVND (reference sequence). CDR3 sequence reads: CASSTQGYTEAFF. The CDR3 nucleotides read TGTGCCAGTAGTACACAGGGTTACACTGAAGCTTTCTTT.

The genes are TRBV9 and TRBJ2-7, with TRBD2 matching over 7 bases. J lost 5 bases, V lost 0 bases, and 2 bases had no gene match. Germline CDR1 SGDLS, CDR2 YYNGEE. The CDR3 is made up of 13 amino acids. The CDR3 DNA follows: TGTGCCAGCAGCGTAGGACTAGCCCACGAGCAGTACTTC. Protein product: CASSVGLAHEQYF.

J is TRBJ1-2 and V is TRBV6-2 or TRBV6-3; D might be TRBD1 (6 bases). Germline CDR1 reads MNHEY; CDR2 reads SVGEGT. V was trimmed by 5 bases and J by 2 bases, leaving 6 bases between them. The CDR3 totals 12 residues. CDR3 protein: CASSQGNYGYTF. CDR3 nucleotide sequence: TGTGCCAGCAGTCAGGGGAACTATGGCTACACCTTC.

V and J are TRBV12-3 or TRBV12-4 and TRBJ1-3; D unclear. The CDR3 length is 12 residues. Trimming stripped 8 bases from V and 9 bases from J, with 14 bases between. CDR3 coding DNA: TGTGCCAGCGGGCTAGAGGTCGGCACCATATATTTT. This encodes CASGLEVGTIYF.